Following are 29 T cell receptor beta chains from one sample sequenced in a study of OX40 agonist ivuxolimab in advanced cancers. Libraries were prepared by immunoSEQ multiplex PCR; TCRdb keeps only in-frame clonotypes and omits some of them. Here the sample spans about 7,700 clones, 60% to 85% being singletons. This specimen consisted of CD4+ or CD8+ T cells sorted from blood, obtained in a trial of the OX40 agonist ivuxolimab. The receptors originated from an adult with an advanced solid tumor such as melanoma, head and neck, liver or kidney cancer.

This sequence joins TRBV27 and TRBJ2-7, with D unclear. The V gene's germline CDR1 is MNHEY and CDR2 SMNVEV (reference sequence). The CDR3 length is 15 residues. Trimming shortened V by 4 bases and J by 0 bases, and 13 bases separated the two germline ends. In nucleotides, the CDR3 is TGTGCCAGCAGTTCGCCGGGTGCCAGCTCCTACGAGCAGTACTTC. Translation gives CASSSPGASSYEQYF.

This clone was found once. The chain's CDR3 is CASSSLGQGGETQYF. CDR3 coding DNA: TGTGCCAGCAGCTCTCTGGGACAGGGGGGAGAGACCCAGTACTTC. The chain combines TRBV11-2 with TRBJ2-5; 11 bases align to TRBD1. The V segment lost 4 bases and the J segment 4 bases; nucleotides outside the gene matches: 5. CDR1 SGHAT and CDR2 FQNNGV come from the germline V gene. The CDR3 sequence is 15 residues long.

This rearrangement joins TRBV5-1 to TRBJ2-5; D perhaps matches TRBD2 (7 bases). With the DNA end fitting TRBJ2-7 better, the J assignment may be wrong. The CDR3 runs 14 residues. From germline, CDR1 is SGHRS and CDR2 YFSETQ. Here the CDR3 reads CASSLDGGLYEQYF. In DNA form, the CDR3 reads TGCGCCAGCAGCTTGGACGGGGGGCTCTACGAGCAGTACTTC.

This chain links TRBV9 with TRBJ2-3; a weak D match, TRBD2 (5 bases). Germline-derived CDR1 and CDR2 are SGDLS and YYNGEE. The V end was cut by 4 bases, the J end by 5 bases, with 14 bases between. The CDR3 extends over 14 amino acids. In nucleotides, the CDR3 is TGTGCCAGCAGCCCACGACTATTAGAAGATACGCAGTATTTT. This sequence encodes CASSPRLLEDTQYF. Full variable domain (outside the CDR3, taken from reference TRBV9 and TRBJ2-3): DSGVTQTPKHLITATGQRVTLRCSPRSGDLSVYWYQQSLDQGLQFLIQYYNGEERAKGNILERFSAQQFPDLHSELNLSSLELGDSALYFCASSPRLLEDTQYFGPGTRLTVL.

The V gene is TRBV7-2, the J gene TRBJ2-7; 9 bases align to TRBD1. CDR1 and CDR2 from the germline V gene are SGHTA and FQGNSA. V shed 7 bases and J 2 bases; nucleotides not matched to a gene: 6. CDR3 length: 14 amino acids. The CDR3 DNA is TGTGCCAGCACCACGGACAGGGGACCCTACGAGCAGTACTTC. As protein: CASTTDRGPYEQYF.

The V and J genes are TRBV7-9 and TRBJ2-7; D is perhaps TRBD2 (6 bases). The CDR3 is 14 residues long. Looked up from germline, CDR1 is SEHNR and CDR2 is FQNEAQ (reference sequence). With 11 bases removed from V and 3 bases from J, the gap between germline ends came to 20 bases. CDR3 sequence reads: CAVLSSRDFYEQYF. The CDR3 DNA follows: TGTGCCGTACTCAGTAGCAGGGACTTCTACGAGCAGTACTTC.

This clone was found a few times. The J gene is TRBJ2-5, the V gene TRBV4-3; 11 nucleotides align to TRBD1. Losses at the gene ends were 0 bases for V and 5 bases for J; bases not matched to a gene: 5. Germline CDR1 LGHNA, CDR2 YSLEER. The CDR3 runs 16 residues. The CDR3: CASSQDGQGARETQYF. DNA of the CDR3: TGCGCCAGCAGCCAAGATGGACAGGGGGCTAGGGAGACCCAGTACTTC.

This chain uses TRBV7-6 with TRBJ2-2; D remains unclear. Trimming shortened V by 3 bases and J by 7 bases, and 12 bases separated the two germline ends. The CDR3 is 14 residues long. Germline CDR1 is SGHVS and CDR2 is FNYEAQ. CDR3 region: CASSLGSSGGELFF. As DNA, the CDR3 is TGTGCCAGCAGCTTGGGTAGTTCTGGCGGGGAGCTGTTTTTT.

This clone was found once. V and J are TRBV5-6 and TRBJ2-1, with TRBD2 identical over 15 bases. The J segment lost 7 bases and the V segment lost 2 bases, leaving 10 bases of the junction unmatched. CDR3 length: 18 residues. Looked up from germline, CDR1 is SGHDT and CDR2 is YYEEEE. The CDR3, as DNA: TGTGCCAGCAGCTTTCCGGATTGGACTAGCGGGGGGGCAAATGAGCAGTTCTTC. Residues: CASSFPDWTSGGANEQFF.

The V and J genes are TRBV18 and TRBJ2-5, with D perhaps given as TRBD1 or TRBD2 (5 bases each). CDR1 KGHSH and CDR2 LQKENI come from the germline V gene. There are 15 residues in the CDR3. V shed 3 bases and J shed 2 bases, with 13 bases lying between them. CDR3 sequence (DNA): TGTGCCAGCTCACCTATTCCGGGACCACAAGAGACCCAGTACTTC. Translating gives CASSPIPGPQETQYF. Filled out from reference TRBV18 and TRBJ2-5, the complete variable domain reads NAGVMQNPRHLVRRRGQEARLRCSPMKGHSHVYWYRQLPEEGLKFMVYLQKENIIDESGMPKERFSAEFPKEGPSILRIQQVVRGDSAAYFCASSPIPGPQETQYFGPGTRLLVL.

This clone was observed a single time. The chain combines TRBV27 with TRBJ1-1, with D perhaps matching TRBD1 (5 bases). In germline, CDR1 is MNHEY, CDR2 SMNVEV (reference sequence). V was cut by 6 bases and J by 4 bases, with 15 bases left in between. This CDR3 has 14 residues. CDR3 sequence (DNA): TGTGCCAGCAGGCTGACCGGGGGGAGCACTGAAGCTTTCTTT. It encodes CASRLTGGSTEAFF.

Regarding this clone: Other DNA sequences from this sample encode an identical CDR3 as well. This chain joins TRBV7-9 and TRBJ2-7, with TRBD1 identical over 7 bases. The CDR3 length is 15 residues. The V gene end was trimmed by 5 bases and the J gene end by 2 bases; junction bases not matched to a gene: 9. Germline loops: CDR1 SEHNR, CDR2 FQNEAQ (reference sequence). The CDR3: CASSHWDSLTYEQYF. The CDR3 DNA reads TGTGCCAGCAGCCACTGGGACAGCCTGACCTACGAGCAGTACTTC.

CDR3 nucleotide sequence: TGTGCCAGCAGTTCCCGGGCGGGAGGCCCCTACAATGAGCAGTTCTTC. Residues: CASSSRAGGPYNEQFF. The chain employs TRBV27 and TRBJ2-1; TRBD2 matches 8 bases. V shed 4 bases, J shed 2 bases, and the junction held 7 bases outside the gene matches. CDR1 and CDR2 (germline): MNHEY, SMNVEV (reference sequence). The CDR3 has 16 residues.

The CDR3: CASSWGAGEQYF. CDR3 DNA: TGTGCCAGCAGCTGGGGGGCGGGAGAGCAGTACTTC. This rearrangement joins TRBV5-6 to TRBJ2-7; either TRBD1 or TRBD2 may supply D (6 bases each). Trimming took off 3 bases at V and 7 bases at J, with 11 bases between the two ends. The CDR3 length is 12 residues. Germline lookup yields CDR1 SGHDT and CDR2 YYEEEE.

The chain is built from TRBV5-4 and TRBJ2-1; tentative D call: TRBD1 (6 bases). The CDR3 is 16 residues long. V was shortened by 0 bases and J by 2 bases, with 12 bases between the two germline ends. Germline CDR1 SGHNT, CDR2 YYREEE (reference sequence). CDR3 in amino acids: CASSLALGTTYNEQFF. The DNA for the CDR3 is TGTGCCAGCAGCTTGGCCCTCGGGACAACCTACAATGAGCAGTTCTTC.

This clone was found a few times. CDR3 in amino acids: CASTDLYEQYF. Written as DNA, the CDR3 is TGTGCCAGCACTGATCTCTACGAGCAGTACTTC. The rearrangement links TRBV6-6 to TRBJ2-7; no definite D call. Trimming stripped 7 bases from V and 3 bases from J, with 7 bases between. The CDR3 consists of 11 residues. Germline CDR1 and CDR2: MNHNY and SVGAGI (reference sequence).

The chain combines TRBV4-2 with TRBJ2-5, with 7 bases that match TRBD1. The CDR3 runs 15 residues. The V gene end was trimmed by 4 bases and the J gene end by 4 bases; junction bases not matched to a gene: 9. Germline CDR1 and CDR2: LGHNA and YNFKEQ. Here the CDR3 DNA reads TGTGCCAGCAGCCCGACAGGGTTGGTGGGAGAGACCCAGTACTTC. Protein: CASSPTGLVGETQYF.

V is TRBV11-2 and J is TRBJ2-7; 11 bases agree with TRBD1. Trimming took 6 bases from V and 2 from J; bases not matched to a gene: 6. This CDR3 comprises 15 residues. Germline V CDR1 and CDR2: SGHAT, FQNNGV. The CDR3 nucleotides are TGTGCCAGCAGACACGGGACAGGGGGGACCTACGAGCAGTACTTC. It translates to CASRHGTGGTYEQYF. Filled out from reference TRBV11-2 and TRBJ2-7, the complete variable domain reads EAGVAQSPRYKIIEKRQSVAFWCNPISGHATLYWYQQILGQGPKLLIQFQNNGVVDDSQLPKDRFSAERLKGVDSTLKIQPAKLEDSAVYLCASRHGTGGTYEQYFGPGTRLTVT.

The chain carries TRBV7-2 and TRBJ2-1, with 10 bases fitting TRBD2. The CDR3 runs 18 residues. Trimming at V came to 4 bases and at J to 0 bases, leaving 9 bases not matched to a gene. Germline CDR1 SGHTA, CDR2 FQGNSA. The CDR3 DNA sequence: TGTGCCAGCAGCTCACGGGGACTAGCGAGCCTCTCCTACAATGAGCAGTTCTTC. This translates into CASSSRGLASLSYNEQFF. Based on the CDR3 plus reference TRBV7-2 and TRBJ2-1, the full variable domain is GAGVSQSPSNKVTEKGKDVELRCDPISGHTALYWYRQSLGQGLEFLIYFQGNSAPDKSGLPSDRFSAERTGGSVSTLTIQRTQQEDSAVYLCASSSRGLASLSYNEQFFGPGTRLTVL.

The chain is built from TRBV7-9 and TRBJ2-1; D is unclear. Trimming took 3 bases from V and 6 from J, leaving 6 bases between them. CDR1 and CDR2 from the germline V gene are SEHNR and FQNEAQ (reference sequence). There are 12 residues in the CDR3. CDR3 bases: TGTGCCAGCAGCTTCGCGGCCAATGAGCAGTTCTTC. Translated: CASSFAANEQFF.

This chain uses TRBV27 with TRBJ1-2, with TRBD1 as a possible D gene (5 bases). The germline V and J ends were trimmed by 0 bases and 3 bases, with 5 bases remaining between them. Germline V gives CDR1 MNHEY, CDR2 SMNVEV (reference sequence). This CDR3 is 13 amino acids long. The CDR3 loop is CASSLSGDYGYTF. CDR3 DNA sequence: TGTGCCAGCAGTTTATCGGGGGACTATGGCTACACCTTC.

In its sample, this clone was seen once. This chain uses TRBV28 with TRBJ2-7; TRBD1 is a possible D gene (6 bases). This CDR3 has 13 residues. Deletions cut 4 bases from V and 1 base from J, with 8 bases between. Germline CDR1 and CDR2: MDHEN and SYDVKM. The CDR3: CASSSTGSYEQYF. The CDR3 DNA reads TGTGCCAGCAGTTCGACAGGTTCCTACGAGCAGTACTTC. Filled out from reference TRBV28 and TRBJ2-7, the complete variable domain reads DVKVTQSSRYLVKRTGEKVFLECVQDMDHENMFWYRQDPGLGLRLIYFSYDVKMKEKGDIPEGYSVSREKKERFSLILESASTNQTSMYLCASSSTGSYEQYFGPGTRLTVT.

The chain uses TRBV9 and TRBJ2-3, with D tentatively TRBD2 (6 bases). Between the trimmed V and J ends, which lost 0 bases and 0 bases, there was a span of 8 bases. The CDR3 consists of 15 residues. Per germline, CDR1 SGDLS and CDR2 YYNGEE. The CDR3 loop reads CASSVAGTSTDTQYF. CDR3 coding DNA: TGTGCCAGCAGCGTAGCAGGGACTAGCACAGATACGCAGTATTTT.

The rearrangement joins TRBV5-6 to TRBJ2-7; no firm D call. Germline loops: CDR1 SGHDT, CDR2 YYEEEE. The CDR3 has 12 amino acids. V lost 4 bases and J 4 bases, leaving 9 bases between the germline ends. Written as DNA, the CDR3 is TGTGCCAGCAGCGCAGGATCTTACGAGCAGTACTTC. Its protein product is CASSAGSYEQYF.

The chain has TRBV28 and TRBJ2-1; 11 bases align to TRBD2. The V and J ends lost 7 bases and 2 bases, in that order; junction bases with no gene match: 7. Germline CDR1 reads MDHEN; CDR2 reads SYDVKM. This CDR3 comprises 16 residues. In DNA, the CDR3 is TGTGCCAGCACCCCACTAGCGGGAGAAACCTACAATGAGCAGTTCTTC. It translates to CASTPLAGETYNEQFF. Full variable domain (outside the CDR3, taken from reference TRBV28 and TRBJ2-1): DVKVTQSSRYLVKRTGEKVFLECVQDMDHENMFWYRQDPGLGLRLIYFSYDVKMKEKGDIPEGYSVSREKKERFSLILESASTNQTSMYLCASTPLAGETYNEQFFGPGTRLTVL.

The CDR3 is CASSPGNEQFF. CDR3 sequence (DNA): TGTGCCAGCAGCCCGGGCAATGAGCAGTTCTTC. The rearrangement links TRBV7-6 to TRBJ2-1; D remains unclear. In germline, CDR1 is SGHVS, CDR2 FNYEAQ. This CDR3 is built from 11 residues. The V and J ends lost 5 bases and 6 bases respectively, with 5 bases between them.

The chain combines TRBV28 with TRBJ1-1, with D possibly TRBD1 on 5 matching bases. There are 16 residues in the CDR3. Germline V gene data show CDR1 as MDHEN and CDR2 as SYDVKM. V lost 2 bases to trimming and J lost 0 bases, with 13 bases between them. This CDR3 reads CASSLPGETMNTEAFF. Written as DNA, the CDR3 is TGTGCCAGCAGTTTACCGGGGGAGACTATGAACACTGAAGCTTTCTTT.

The sample holds one count of this clone. The chain has TRBV9 and TRBJ2-7; D might be TRBD1 (6 bases). The germline V and J ends were trimmed by 3 bases and 0 bases, with 10 bases remaining between them. CDR1 and CDR2 (germline): SGDLS, YYNGEE. The CDR3 loop spans 14 amino acids. The chain's CDR3 is CASSGGGLSYEQYF. The CDR3 nucleotides are TGTGCCAGCAGCGGTGGGGGCCTCTCCTACGAGCAGTACTTC.

The chain carries TRBV7-2 and TRBJ2-7, with D tentatively TRBD2 (7 bases). This CDR3 is 14 amino acids long. Per germline, CDR1 SGHTA and CDR2 FQGNSA. The germline V and J ends were trimmed by 5 bases and 3 bases, with 14 bases remaining between them. The CDR3 loop is CASSPEGDYYEQYF. In nucleotides, the CDR3 is TGTGCCAGCAGCCCCGAGGGGGACTACTACGAGCAGTACTTC.